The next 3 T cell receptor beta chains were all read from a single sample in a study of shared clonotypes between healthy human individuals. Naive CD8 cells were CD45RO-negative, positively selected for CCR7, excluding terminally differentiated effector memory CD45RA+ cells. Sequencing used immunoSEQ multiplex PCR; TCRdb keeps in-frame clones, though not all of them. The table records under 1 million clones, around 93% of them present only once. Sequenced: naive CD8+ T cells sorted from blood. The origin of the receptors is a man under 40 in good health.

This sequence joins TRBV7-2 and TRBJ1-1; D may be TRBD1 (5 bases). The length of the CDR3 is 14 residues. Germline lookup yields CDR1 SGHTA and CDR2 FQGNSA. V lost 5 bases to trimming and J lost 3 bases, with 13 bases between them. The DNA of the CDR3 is TGTGCCAGCAGCCAATGGGGCCTTGACACTGAAGCTTTCTTT. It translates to CASSQWGLDTEAFF.

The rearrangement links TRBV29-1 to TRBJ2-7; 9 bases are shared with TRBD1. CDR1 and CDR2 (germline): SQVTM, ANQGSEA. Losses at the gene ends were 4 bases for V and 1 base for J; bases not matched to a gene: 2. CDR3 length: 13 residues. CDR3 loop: CSVVTGGSYEQYF. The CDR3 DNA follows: TGCAGCGTTGTGACAGGGGGGTCCTACGAGCAGTACTTC.

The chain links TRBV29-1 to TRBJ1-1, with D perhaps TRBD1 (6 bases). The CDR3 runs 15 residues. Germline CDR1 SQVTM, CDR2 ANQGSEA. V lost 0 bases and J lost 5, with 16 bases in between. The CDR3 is CSVEDLGTQGTEAFF. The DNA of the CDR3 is TGCAGCGTTGAAGATCTGGGGACGCAGGGGACTGAAGCTTTCTTT.